A single sample is the source of the 18 T cell receptor beta chains below, sequenced in a study of beta chain features in type 1 diabetes. Of the isolated RNA, all was reverse transcribed, and so the sequenced material was expressed TCRB transcripts. Generated by immunoSEQ multiplex PCR, the TCRdb table keeps only in-frame clones and is missing some. The data hold around 250,000 clones, with 25% to 30% observed a single time. Source material: central memory CD4+ T cells from blood. These receptors were taken from a man between 25 and 39 years old in good health.

This sequence joins TRBV7-9 and TRBJ2-7; TRBD1 matches at 9 bases. CDR1 is SEHNR, CDR2 FQNEAQ, per germline (reference sequence). The CDR3 spans 14 residues. V lost 2 bases to trimming and J lost 7 bases; unmatched junction nucleotides: 6. The CDR3 sequence: CASSLNDRGGEQYF. As DNA, the CDR3 is TGTGCCAGCAGCTTAAATGACAGGGGGGGAGAGCAGTACTTC.

This clone was seen only a few times. The V gene is TRBV5-4, the J gene TRBJ2-2; D unresolved. This CDR3 spans 14 amino acids. CDR1 is SGHNT and CDR2 is YYREEE in the germline V gene (reference sequence). V was pared by 1 base and J by 0 bases, with 4 bases between. The DNA for the CDR3 is TGTGCCAGCAGCTTGAACGCGAACACCGGGGAGCTGTTTTTT. Protein product: CASSLNANTGELFF. The complete variable domain, with remaining parts taken from reference TRBV5-4 and TRBJ2-2, reads ETGVTQSPTHLIKTRGQQVTLRCSSQSGHNTVSWYQQALGQGPQFIFQYYREEENGRGNFPPRFSGLQFPNYSSELNVNALELDDSALYLCASSLNANTGELFFGEGSRLTVL.

This clone came up a few times. The identical CDR3 is also encoded by other nucleotide sequences in the sample. J is TRBJ1-2 and V is TRBV18, with 8 bases lining up with TRBD1. The length of the CDR3 is 13 residues. Germline lookup yields CDR1 KGHSH and CDR2 LQKENI. V lost 6 bases to trimming and J lost 6 bases; unmatched junction nucleotides: 6. CDR3 bases: TGTGCCAGCTCTCCCGGACAGGGAGATGGCTACACCTTC. It is translated as CASSPGQGDGYTF.

This clone has at least ten counts. This rearrangement joins TRBV15 to TRBJ2-1; D perhaps matches TRBD2 (6 bases). The ends were cut back, 0 bases at V and 3 bases at J, with 15 bases in the middle. The CDR3 is 17 amino acids. CDR1 is LNHNV and CDR2 is YYDKDF in the germline V gene (reference sequence). The CDR3, as DNA: TGTGCCACCAGCAGAGAACCAGCGGGTGCCTTCTACAATGAGCAGTTCTTC. This sequence encodes CATSREPAGAFYNEQFF.

The chain uses TRBV18 and TRBJ2-5; 8 nucleotides agree with TRBD2. The CDR3 sequence is 15 residues long. V lost 1 base to trimming and J lost 5 bases; unmatched junction nucleotides: 6. Looked up from germline, CDR1 is KGHSH and CDR2 is LQKENI. In nucleotides, the CDR3 is TGTGCCAGCTCACCACGGGATAGCGGGGATGAGACCCAGTACTTC. Its protein is CASSPRDSGDETQYF. Supplemented by reference TRBV18 and TRBJ2-5, the full variable domain reads NAGVMQNPRHLVRRRGQEARLRCSPMKGHSHVYWYRQLPEEGLKFMVYLQKENIIDESGMPKERFSAEFPKEGPSILRIQQVVRGDSAAYFCASSPRDSGDETQYFGPGTRLLVL.

This clone has a handful of counts. The same CDR3 is also encoded by other DNA sequences in this sample. The gene calls are TRBV18 and TRBJ1-1; D not resolved. Trimming removed 2 bases at V and 2 bases at J, with 0 bases between. This CDR3 comprises 11 residues. Germline CDR1 reads KGHSH; CDR2 reads LQKENI. CDR3 sequence reads: CASSPNTEAFF. The CDR3, as DNA: TGTGCCAGCTCACCAAACACTGAAGCTTTCTTT.

Worth noting for this clone: At one end the junction does not follow the germline gene, possibly because of a read error. This rearrangement joins TRBV16 to TRBJ2-1, with 8 positions matching TRBD2. Germline V CDR1 and CDR2: KGHSY, FQNENV. The CDR3 contains 15 residues. CDR3 DNA: TGTGCCAGCAGCTCCCCTCGGGGGGGCTACAGTGAGCAGTTCTTC. Translation: CASSSPRGGYSEQFF.

This sequence joins TRBV5-4 and TRBJ1-2; no reliable D call. Germline assignment: CDR1 SGHNT and CDR2 YYREEE (reference sequence). The CDR3 is 14 amino acids. Trimming removed 4 bases from V and 4 bases from J, with 14 bases in between. CDR3 protein: CASSAYSEVYGYTF. The CDR3 bases are TGTGCCAGCAGCGCATACAGTGAGGTCTATGGCTACACCTTC. Complete variable domain (other parts from reference TRBV5-4 and TRBJ1-2): ETGVTQSPTHLIKTRGQQVTLRCSSQSGHNTVSWYQQALGQGPQFIFQYYREEENGRGNFPPRFSGLQFPNYSSELNVNALELDDSALYLCASSAYSEVYGYTFGSGTRLTVV.

V usage is TRBV7-8 and J usage is TRBJ2-7, with a weak D call TRBD1 (5 bases). The CDR3 consists of 13 residues. V lost 8 bases, J lost 2 bases, and 13 bases lay in between. Germline-derived CDR1 and CDR2 are SGHVS and FQNEAQ. The CDR3 here is CASARQITYEQYF. In nucleotides, the CDR3 is TGTGCCAGCGCCAGACAGATTACCTACGAGCAGTACTTC.

This clone was observed a few times. The gene calls are TRBV28 and TRBJ2-1; no definite D call. V dropped 5 bases and J dropped 7 bases, with 6 bases sitting between them. The length of the CDR3 is 11 residues. The V gene's germline CDR1 is MDHEN and CDR2 SYDVKM. The CDR3 protein is CASSVINEQFF. The CDR3 DNA sequence: TGTGCCAGCAGTGTTATAAATGAGCAGTTCTTC.

This clone was observed a handful of times. The chain is built from TRBV2 and TRBJ2-5; 10 nucleotides line up with TRBD1. Per germline, CDR1 SNHLY and CDR2 FYNNEI. The V and J ends lost 10 bases and 5 bases, in that order; junction bases with no gene match: 7. This CDR3 has 13 amino acids. The chain's CDR3 is CATSRDRGETQYF. As DNA, the CDR3 is TGTGCCACATCCCGGGACAGGGGTGAGACCCAGTACTTC.

Turning to this clone: Other DNA sequences in the sample encode the same CDR3. J is TRBJ2-7 and V is TRBV18, with D maybe TRBD1 (6 bases). The ends were cut back, 2 bases at V and 0 bases at J, with 8 bases in the middle. Germline-derived CDR1 and CDR2 are KGHSH and LQKENI. CDR3 size: 14 residues. The CDR3 region has the DNA TGTGCCAGCTCACCATCCAGGGGCTCCTACGAGCAGTACTTC. Protein: CASSPSRGSYEQYF.

This sequence joins TRBV21-1 and TRBJ1-3. TRBV21-1 is a recognized pseudogene. This CDR3 is built from 12 residues. DNA for the CDR3: TGTGCCAGCCGCAGGGTCGGTAACACCATATATTTT. Translating it yields CASRRVGNTIYF.

The V call is TRBV2, the J call TRBJ2-7; D is perhaps TRBD2 (6 bases). The CDR3 has 12 amino acids. Germline CDR1 and CDR2: SNHLY and FYNNEI. Trimming removed 6 bases from V and 4 bases from J, with 10 bases in between. This CDR3 reads CASRRDLYEQYF. In DNA, the CDR3 is TGTGCCAGCAGAAGGGACTTATACGAGCAGTACTTC.

The chain has TRBV30 and TRBJ1-1; 8 bases match TRBD1. The CDR3 has 12 amino acids. With 3 bases clipped from V and 6 bases from J, the junction kept 3 bases outside the gene matches. Looked up from germline, CDR1 is GTSNPN and CDR2 is SVGIG (reference sequence). The CDR3 loop is CAWSPTGAEAFF. CDR3 in DNA: TGTGCCTGGAGCCCGACAGGGGCTGAAGCTTTCTTT.

This clone was counted between two and nine times. Since a far larger clone is one base different, this is likely a read error. The CDR3: CASSPSRDRDNEHFF. CDR3 coding DNA: TGTGCCAGCTCACCAAGCCGGGACAGGGACAATGAGCATTTCTTC. The chain joins TRBV18 to TRBJ2-1; TRBD1 aligns across 9 bases. This CDR3 has 15 amino acids. Germline V gives CDR1 KGHSH, CDR2 LQKENI.

In its sample, this clone was seen a few times. The rearrangement joins TRBV30 to TRBJ1-2; D ambiguous. Germline V gene data show CDR1 as GTSNPN and CDR2 as SVGIG (reference sequence). V was cut by 1 base and J by 0 bases, with 6 bases left in between. The CDR3 has 13 amino acids. The CDR3 region is CAWSERSNYGYTF. CDR3 sequence (DNA): TGTGCCTGGAGTGAAAGGTCTAACTATGGCTACACCTTC.

This chain uses TRBV7-8 with TRBJ2-1; D possibly corresponds to TRBD2 (5 bases). The CDR3 contains 12 residues. V lost 3 bases to trimming and J lost 5 bases, with 5 bases between them. Germline V gene data show CDR1 as SGHVS and CDR2 as FQNEAQ. CDR3 residues: CASSFGDNEQFF. Here the CDR3 DNA reads TGTGCCAGCAGCTTCGGGGACAATGAGCAGTTCTTC.